The rows below give T cell receptor beta chains drawn from one sample of a study of beta chain features in type 1 diabetes. Repertoires were generated with immunoSEQ multiplex PCR, while TCRdb's copy carries only in-frame clones and drops some. In the table there are 350,000 to 400,000 clones, approximately 16% of which are singletons. The material sequenced was naive CD4+ T cells from blood. The receptor set was obtained from a young woman in good health. Both conserved end residues are part of each CDR3. The order of the fields is clone size, D gene, J gene, V gene, CDR3 protein, CDR3 DNA. The D gene is left open where the match is weak. The size entry is marked missing in some rows and otherwise reads once, few, many or a size class.

- TRBD1 TRBJ1-1 TRBV25-1 CASRFTGESTEAFF TGTGCCAGCAGATTTACAGGGGAATCAACTGAAGCTTTCTTT
- TRBD2 TRBJ2-7 TRBV18 CASSPFMTSGSSYEQYF TGTGCCAGCTCACCATTTATGACTAGCGGGAGCTCCTACGAGCAGTACTTC
- TRBD2 TRBJ2-1 TRBV4-3 CASSPEGLAGKEQFF TGCGCCAGCAGCCCTGAGGGACTAGCGGGCAAAGAGCAGTTCTTC
- TRBD1 TRBJ1-1 TRBV7-3 CASSEDRGNAFF TGTGCCAGCAGCGAGGACAGGGGGAATGCTTTCTTT
- - TRBJ2-1 TRBV5-4 CASRPGTNYNEQFF TGTGCCAGCAGGCCCGGGACAAACTACAATGAGCAGTTCTTC
few - TRBJ2-1 TRBV4-3 CASSQESGREPYNEQFF TGCGCCAGCAGCCAAGAAAGTGGTCGGGAGCCCTACAATGAGCAGTTCTTC
few TRBD2 TRBJ2-3 TRBV6-5 CASSYSIPGGGDTQYF TGTGCCAGCAGTTACTCGATTCCGGGAGGGGGAGATACGCAGTATTTT
few TRBD1 TRBJ1-5 TRBV19 CASRQMGQPNQPQHF TGTGCCAGTAGGCAAATGGGACAGCCCAATCAGCCCCAGCATTTT
- - TRBJ1-4 TRBV7-9 CASSLVNELEKLFF TGTGCCAGCAGCTTAGTGAATGAGCTTGAAAAACTGTTTTTT
- - TRBJ2-7 TRBV5-6 CASSWQGPPYEQYF TGTGCCAGCAGCTGGCAGGGTCCGCCCTACGAGCAGTACTTC
- TRBD2 TRBJ2-1 TRBV6-5 CASSLAGASYNEQFF TGTGCCAGCAGTTTAGCGGGAGCCTCCTACAATGAGCAGTTCTTC
- - TRBJ2-7 TRBV28 CATSPEVLYEQYF TGTGCCACCTCCCCCGAGGTCCTCTACGAGCAGTACTTC
- - TRBJ1-4 TRBV28 CASTQGREKLFF TGTGCCAGCACCCAGGGTCGGGAAAAACTGTTTTTT
- - TRBJ2-1 TRBV7-3 CASSLVRSSYNEQFF TGTGCCAGCAGCTTAGTTCGTAGCTCCTACAATGAGCAGTTCTTC
few TRBD2 TRBJ2-4 TRBV4-3 CASSQDLGGRAKNIQYF TGCGCCAGCAGCCAAGATTTGGGAGGGAGGGCCAAAAACATTCAGTACTTC
- - TRBJ2-1 TRBV2 CASTGTPLYNEQFF TGTGCCAGCACAGGAACCCCTCTCTACAATGAGCAGTTCTTC
few TRBD1 TRBJ1-2 TRBV29-1 CSVGASGTVNYGYTF TGCAGCGTTGGGGCTTCGGGGACAGTTAACTATGGCTACACCTTC
- - TRBJ2-1 TRBV5-1 CASSRSWDFSAYNEQFF TGCGCCAGCAGCCGATCCTGGGACTTCTCTGCGTACAATGAGCAGTTCTTC
- TRBD1 TRBJ2-7 TRBV6-5 CASSYSGQVASEQYF TGTGCCAGCAGTTACAGCGGACAGGTGGCTTCCGAGCAGTACTTC
- - TRBJ2-7 TRBV30 CAWGATSGYEQYF TGTGCCTGGGGCGCAACATCGGGCTACGAGCAGTACTTC
- - TRBJ1-2 TRBV10-3 CAISWTGNYGYTF TGTGCCATCAGTTGGACGGGGAACTATGGCTACACCTTC
- TRBD2 TRBJ2-7 TRBV30 CAWSAGGSARRLSYEQYF TGTGCCTGGAGTGCAGGCGGGAGTGCACGCCGCCTCTCCTACGAGCAGTACTTC
few TRBD1 TRBJ2-1 TRBV9 CASSFRTGRYNEQFF TGTGCCAGCAGCTTTCGGACAGGGCGTTACAATGAGCAGTTCTTC
few - TRBJ2-1 TRBV6-5 CASRNGRGHNEQFF TGTGCCAGCAGGAACGGGAGGGGGCACAATGAGCAGTTCTTC
few - TRBJ1-1 TRBV30 CAWTGDTEAFF TGTGCCTGGACCGGAGACACTGAAGCTTTCTTT
- TRBD1 TRBJ1-1 TRBV6-6 CASSSPGQGGNAFF TGTGCCAGCAGTTCTCCGGGACAGGGGGGGAACGCTTTCTTT
- - TRBJ2-1 TRBV20-1 CSARAGYEQFF TGCAGTGCTAGAGCGGGGTATGAGCAGTTCTTC
few TRBD2 TRBJ2-3 TRBV29-1 CSVEGLAGSEQYF TGCAGCGTTGAAGGCTTAGCGGGATCAGAGCAGTATTTT
few - TRBJ1-1 TRBV18 CASSPPGATRTEAFF TGTGCCAGCTCACCACCGGGAGCCACACGCACTGAAGCTTTCTTT
few TRBD1 TRBJ1-4 TRBV30 CACPEEGGGEKLFF TGTGCCTGCCCCGAGGAAGGGGGCGGCGAAAAACTGTTTTTT
- TRBD1 TRBJ2-3 TRBV30 CAWSGQGLSTDTQYF TGTGCCTGGAGCGGACAGGGCCTCTCGACGGATACGCAGTATTTT
- - TRBJ1-2 TRBV30 CAWRPRGGYGYTF TGTGCCTGGAGACCTCGGGGGGGGTATGGCTACACCTTC
few TRBD1 TRBJ2-1 TRBV15 CATSKLSLDRAEQFF TGTGCCACCAGCAAACTTTCATTGGACAGGGCCGAGCAGTTCTTC
few - TRBJ2-7 TRBV27 CASSSTGSSYEQYF TGTGCCAGCAGTTCCACAGGGAGCTCCTACGAGCAGTACTTC
few - TRBJ2-1 TRBV5-4 CASSLAGSAGLNNEQFF TGTGCCAGCAGCTTGGCCGGTAGCGCGGGCCTTAACAATGAGCAGTTCTTC
- TRBD1 TRBJ2-1 TRBV19 CASVNQSRGHDEQFF TGTGCCAGCGTCAATCAATCCAGGGGGCACGATGAGCAGTTCTTC